The 19 T cell receptor beta chains below all came from one sample that was sequenced in a study of neoadjuvant anti-PD-1 for oral cavity cancer. Profiling relied on immunoSEQ multiplex PCR, and the TCRdb table lists in-frame clones only, not all of them. The data show 55,000 to 80,000 clones, 83% seen once. Sample: PBMCs, taken before nivolumab (anti-PD-1) treatment. All receptors come from a person aged 35-79 years with oral cavity squamous cell carcinoma.

This chain uses TRBV29-1 with TRBJ1-2; D is unclear. Deletions cut 4 bases from V and 1 base from J, with 7 bases between. Germline values: CDR1 SQVTM, CDR2 ANQGSEA. The CDR3 loop spans 12 amino acids. This CDR3 is CSVGGFNYGYTF. As DNA, the CDR3 is TGCAGCGTTGGCGGTTTTAACTATGGCTACACCTTC.

This rearrangement joins TRBV27 to TRBJ2-1; 8 nucleotides match TRBD1. There are 15 residues in the CDR3. Trimming took 7 bases from V and 4 from J; bases not matched to a gene: 9. Germline V lookup: CDR1 MNHEY, CDR2 SMNVEV (reference sequence). CDR3 residues: CASTSQGAGYNEQFF. The CDR3 DNA sequence: TGTGCCAGCACGTCCCAGGGGGCAGGTTACAATGAGCAGTTCTTC.

The rearrangement joins TRBV6-1 to TRBJ2-7; unclear D gene. Per the germline V gene, CDR1 is MNHNS and CDR2 is SASEGT. V shed 6 bases and J shed 4 bases, with 10 bases lying between them. The CDR3 consists of 12 residues. The CDR3 region has the DNA TGTGCCAGCAGGACGACACTTTACGAGCAGTACTTC. This codes for CASRTTLYEQYF.

V gene TRBV27 combines with J gene TRBJ2-7; the match to TRBD1 covers 11 bases. Germline CDR1 MNHEY, CDR2 SMNVEV (reference sequence). J lost 6 bases, V lost 3 bases, and 22 bases had no gene match. This CDR3 spans 20 amino acids. CDR3 nucleotides: TGTGCCAGCAGTTTTTTCCTCCCGGGACAGGGGGTAGTCTCGGGAGCCGAGCAGTACTTC. Protein: CASSFFLPGQGVVSGAEQYF.

The V gene is TRBV5-4, the J gene TRBJ2-7; 8 bases fit TRBD1. After removal of 0 bases from V and 0 bases from J, the junction contained 5 bases not matched to a gene. This CDR3 spans 16 amino acids. From germline, CDR1 is SGHNT and CDR2 YYREEE (reference sequence). The CDR3 nucleotides read TGTGCCAGCAGCTTGGGCCGGACAGGGAACTCCTACGAGCAGTACTTC. This codes for CASSLGRTGNSYEQYF.

V and J are TRBV4-1 and TRBJ2-7, with 10 bases matching TRBD1. The CDR3 has 15 amino acids. The germline V gene has CDR1 MGHRA and CDR2 YSYEKL. V shed 4 bases and J 2 bases; nucleotides not matched to a gene: 5. CDR3 in DNA: TGCGCCAGCAGCCGAGGACAGGGGGAGGCCTACGAGCAGTACTTC. Translation: CASSRGQGEAYEQYF.

The chain is built from TRBV9 and TRBJ2-1, with D perhaps given as TRBD1 or TRBD2 (5 bases each). CDR1 and CDR2 (germline): SGDLS, YYNGEE. The CDR3 loop spans 14 amino acids. V was clipped by 4 bases and J by 9 bases, with 17 bases between them. The CDR3 DNA is TGTGCCAGCAGCTTCGGGACCTCATCTGCTGAGCAGTTCTTC. Translation: CASSFGTSSAEQFF.

The rearrangement links TRBV5-1 to TRBJ1-5, with a tentative D call TRBD1 (6 bases). Per the germline V gene, CDR1 is SGHRS and CDR2 is YFSETQ. Trimming took off 0 bases at V and 0 bases at J, with 7 bases between the two ends. This CDR3 has 15 residues. CDR3 sequence (DNA): TGCGCCAGCAGCTTGGCAGGGGCTAGCAATCAGCCCCAGCATTTT. Translated: CASSLAGASNQPQHF.

This clone has only a few counts. The chain links TRBV5-1 to TRBJ2-1, with a possible D match to TRBD2 (5 bases). Germline lookup yields CDR1 SGHRS and CDR2 YFSETQ. V lost 4 bases and J lost 7, with 9 bases in between. CDR3 size: 12 residues. Here the CDR3 reads CASSDSGNEQFF. CDR3 DNA sequence: TGCGCCAGCAGCGACTCGGGGAATGAGCAGTTCTTC.

The V gene is TRBV10-3, the J gene TRBJ2-1; D tentatively reads TRBD1 or TRBD2 (5 bases each). The CDR3 extends over 14 amino acids. From germline, CDR1 is ENHRY and CDR2 SYGVKD. Trimming removed 10 bases from V and 5 bases from J, with 18 bases in between. CDR3 residues: CATFSGTANNEQFF. As DNA, the CDR3 is TGTGCCACCTTTTCCGGGACGGCTAACAATGAGCAGTTCTTC.

The J gene is TRBJ2-1, the V gene TRBV30; D gene unclear. The CDR3 runs to 11 residues. Germline V gene sequence: CDR1 GTSNPN, CDR2 SVGIG (reference sequence). Trimming removed 2 bases at V and 9 bases at J, with 8 bases between. The CDR3, as DNA: TGTGCCTGGAGTCCTTTAGGTGAGCAGTTCTTC. It encodes CAWSPLGEQFF. Filled out from reference TRBV30 and TRBJ2-1, the complete variable domain reads SQTIHQWPATLVQPVGSPLSLECTVEGTSNPNLYWYRQAAGRGLQLLFYSVGIGQISSEVPQNLSASRPQDRQFILSSKKLLLSDSGFYLCAWSPLGEQFFGPGTRLTVL.

This clone was detected only once. This sequence joins TRBV30 and TRBJ1-3, with D unclear. Germline lookup yields CDR1 GTSNPN and CDR2 SVGIG (reference sequence). With 2 bases removed from V and 2 bases from J, the gap between germline ends came to 1 base. The CDR3 sequence is 11 residues long. Here the CDR3 DNA reads TGTGCCTGGAGTCCTGGAAACACCATATATTTT. Protein: CAWSPGNTIYF.

This clone occurred once. The chain couples TRBV7-9 to TRBJ2-1, with a weak D call TRBD1 (5 bases). V was pared by 4 bases and J by 10 bases, with 23 bases between. This CDR3 spans 16 amino acids. Germline CDR1 reads SEHNR; CDR2 reads FQNEAQ (reference sequence). The chain's CDR3 is CASSSRPGQITGEQFF. The CDR3 nucleotides are TGTGCCAGCAGCTCGAGACCGGGCCAAATTACAGGAGAGCAGTTCTTC.

The V and J genes are TRBV2 and TRBJ2-2, with D uncertain. The CDR3 has 14 residues. The germline V gene has CDR1 SNHLY and CDR2 FYNNEI. Trimming left V 6 bases short and J 1 base short, with 9 bases between. Here the CDR3 DNA reads TGTGCCAGCAGCAAGGTCGGGAACACCGGGGAGCTGTTTTTT. Its protein product is CASSKVGNTGELFF.

As concerns this clone: The conserved closing phenylalanine or tryptophan is absent in this CDR3, likely reflecting a read error. No DNA is shown, since the ends of the CDR3 on it are uncertain; the CDR3 is the one TCRdb lists. This rearrangement joins TRBV6-1 to TRBJ1-2. Germline V gene data show CDR1 as MNHNS and CDR2 as SASEGT. 13 amino acids form the CDR3, both terminal residues included. The CDR3 is CASSEGSGGTLCL.

The chain combines TRBV29-1 with TRBJ2-5; TRBD2 matches at 9 bases. The trim removed 5 bases at V and 4 bases at J, leaving 11 bases unmatched. The CDR3 covers 15 residues. Germline CDR1 SQVTM, CDR2 ANQGSEA. The CDR3 coding sequence is TGCAGCGTTCTGAGGACTAGCGCCTCGAGAGAGACCCAGTACTTC. Its translation is CSVLRTSASRETQYF.

The chain employs TRBV30 and TRBJ2-1; no definite D call. Germline V lookup: CDR1 GTSNPN, CDR2 SVGIG (reference sequence). The CDR3 extends over 14 amino acids. Trimming pared 0 bases from V and 8 bases from J, leaving 14 bases between. The CDR3 DNA reads TGTGCCTGGAGTGTACCGGAAAGAGGTGATGAGCAGTTCTTC. Translation: CAWSVPERGDEQFF.

This clone was seen a single time. The chain couples TRBV6-5 to TRBJ1-6; perhaps TRBD1 as D (6 bases). The CDR3 totals 15 residues. With 7 bases removed from V and 5 bases from J, the gap between germline ends came to 15 bases. Germline-derived CDR1 and CDR2 are MNHEY and SVGAGI. The DNA of the CDR3 is TGTGCCAGCAACCCAGCAAGGGGGAATAATTCACCCCTCCACTTT. Translating it yields CASNPARGNNSPLHF.

The chain links TRBV13 to TRBJ2-7; TRBD2 agrees at 11 bases. Germline-derived CDR1 and CDR2 are PRHDT and FYEKMQ (reference sequence). The junction had 11 bases not matched to a gene; V was cut back by 4 bases and J by 6 bases. The CDR3 is 16 amino acids. The CDR3 region is CASSSLFSGGAAEQYF. CDR3 in DNA: TGTGCCAGCAGCTCCCTCTTTAGCGGGGGGGCCGCCGAGCAGTACTTC.